The clone carrying this TCR beta chain appeared a few times. Generated by immunoSEQ multiplex PCR, the TCRdb table keeps only in-frame clones and is missing some. The sample carries over 120,000 clones, over 70% recorded once. The sample belongs to a study of blood T cell repertoires in COVID-19. This CDR3 comprises 15 residues. CDR1 is LNHDA, CDR2 SQIVND, per germline (reference sequence). The V and J ends lost 3 bases and 5 bases respectively, with 13 bases between them. This chain connects TRBV19 to TRBJ2-2, with D unclear. The sequencing sample was made of peripheral blood. The source of this sequence is a human donor in a cohort sampled during active COVID-19. The chain's CDR3 is CASSISELSTGELFF. The CDR3, as DNA: TGTGCCAGTAGTATTTCCGAGTTGAGTACCGGGGAGCTGTTTTTT.